The T cell receptor (beta chain) under discussion was sequenced for a study of OX40 agonist ivuxolimab in advanced cancers. Study-wide background: Every 2 weeks, patients received ivuxolimab intravenously, dosed at 0.01 to 10 mg/kg. Patients were under 90% male with ages about 20 to 79, mean 60. Whole-study findings and limits: Blood T cells, both CD4+ and CD8+, expanded clonally by week 6 at 0.1 to 3.0 mg/kg.

There are 13 residues in the CDR3. Germline lookup yields CDR1 SNHLY and CDR2 FYNNEI. V shed 4 bases and J shed 6 bases, with 12 bases lying between them. As to this clone: Its specificity is unknown.

The data were produced by immunoSEQ multiplex PCR, yet TCRdb's version contains in-frame clones alone and is incomplete. Among 45,000 to 65,000 clones listed, 77% were seen once. The gene calls are TRBV2 and TRBJ1-2; D might be TRBD1 (6 bases). The clonotype originates from an adult with an advanced solid tumor such as melanoma, head and neck, liver or kidney cancer. The source was CD4+ or CD8+ T cells sorted from blood, collected in a trial of the OX40 agonist ivuxolimab. CDR3 region: CASSGQGRDGYTF. As DNA, the CDR3 is TGTGCCAGCAGTGGCCAGGGGCGAGATGGCTACACCTTC.